This is a list of T cell receptor beta chains from one sample in a study of T cell repertoires in cytomegalovirus infection. Each CDR3 protein is one row after TCRdb ran MiXCR on the reads. The repertoire consists of more than 300,000 distinct CDR3 sequences, with around a third occurring once and the leading ten covering 13%. Antigen specificity for these receptors is unknown. The sequences come from cultured PBMCs, collected from culture after CMV antigen stimulation. The receptors derive from a human donor in good health (CMV status not recorded). Some clones in this sample may be carry-over from other donors' samples. Both conserved end residues are part of each CDR3. The D gene is left open where the match is weak. Clone sizes are given selectively: once, few, many, or a class where the clone is expanded.

V gene	J gene	clone size	D gene	CDR3 length	CDR3 DNA	CDR3 protein
TRBV27	TRBJ2-3	few	.	18	TGTGCCAGCCTCACAAGGACAGACAGAACGCACCACACAGATACGCAGTATTTT	CASLTRTDRTHHTDTQYF
TRBV19	TRBJ1-2	few	.	14	TGTGCCAGTAGTCCCCAAGGGTCTAACTATGGCTACACCTTC	CASSPQGSNYGYTF
TRBV7-2	TRBJ2-3	few	TRBD2	18	TGTGCCAGCAGCTTGCAGGTCGGGACTAGCGGTTTCACAGATACGCAGTATTTT	CASSLQVGTSGFTDTQYF
TRBV6-2/TRBV6-3	TRBJ1-5	many	.	14	TGTGCCAGCAGACATTCGAGGATCAATCAGCCCCAGCATTTT	CASRHSRINQPQHF
TRBV29-1	TRBJ1-2	once	.	12	TGCAGCGTTGATTCACCTAACTATGGCTACACCTTC	CSVDSPNYGYTF
TRBV7-6	TRBJ2-1	few	.	14	TGTGCCAGCAGCTTAAGATGGGTTGGCGATGAGCAGTTCTTC	CASSLRWVGDEQFF
TRBV5-1	TRBJ2-7	.	TRBD1	15	TGCGCCAGCAGCCCGGGGACAGCGACGATCTACGAGCAGTACTTC	CASSPGTATIYEQYF
TRBV19	TRBJ1-1	.	TRBD1	13	TGTGCCAGTAGGGGGACAGGGTTATTTGAAGCTTTCTTT	CASRGTGLFEAFF
TRBV15	TRBJ2-3	.	.	19	TGTGCCACCAGCAGAGTTTTACAGGCCGCGCCGGGGCCCACAGATACGCAGTATTTT	CATSRVLQAAPGPTDTQYF
TRBV27	TRBJ2-7	few	.	14	TGTGCCAGCAGCATGAAGGGGTTACCCTACGAGCAGTACTTC	CASSMKGLPYEQYF
TRBV11-2	TRBJ2-4	few	TRBD2	16	TGTGCCAGCAGCTTAGAAGCGGGAACAGCCAAAAACATTCAGTACTTC	CASSLEAGTAKNIQYF
TRBV11-1	TRBJ1-1	few	.	13	TGTGCCAGCAAAGCCCGACAGCACCCTGAAGCTTTCTTT	CASKARQHPEAFF
TRBV7-9	TRBJ2-5	.	.	14	TGTGCCAGCACCCCTCAGGAGGAGCGAGAGACCCAGTACTTC	CASTPQEERETQYF
TRBV12-3/TRBV12-4	TRBJ1-2	.	.	11	TGTGCCAGCAGCGACCGACTCGGCTACACCTTC	CASSDRLGYTF
TRBV30	TRBJ2-2	.	TRBD2	15	TGTGCCTGGAACCCCGGGACTAGCGGGAGTGGGGAGCTGTTTTTT	CAWNPGTSGSGELFF
TRBV11-2	TRBJ1-4	many	.	17	TGTGCCAGCAGCTTAGCATCGTTGTCCCCCCGACATGAAAAACTGTTTTTT	CASSLASLSPRHEKLFF
TRBV6-1	TRBJ2-7	few	TRBD2	14	TGTGCCAGCAGTACTGGACTAGCGGGAACCGAGCAGTACTTC	CASSTGLAGTEQYF
TRBV7-2	TRBJ1-5	many	.	14	TGTGCCAGCAGCTCACGGGCAGGGAATCAGCCCCAGCATTTT	CASSSRAGNQPQHF